This entry describes one T cell receptor beta chain. This entry is derived from a study of T-cell memory formation after mild COVID-19. TCRdb ran MiXCR on the 5' RACE reads and lists one entry per CDR3 protein. The sample carries 380,000 or so distinct CDR3 sequences, roughly an eighth recorded once. The receptor was isolated from a man aged 18-30 years who had mild COVID-19 (a few samples of this study predate the infection). Cell type and time point are not known. The sequenced material came from PBMCs or a T cell subset sorted from them (not recorded which).

The CDR3, as DNA: TGTGCCAGTAGTATAGATTCTAGCGGCCTTGGCCACAATGAGCAGTTCTTC. This translates into CASSIDSSGLGHNEQFF. V gene TRBV19 combines with J gene TRBJ2-1; TRBD2 aligns across 7 bases. From germline, CDR1 is LNHDA and CDR2 SQIVND (reference sequence). Trimming removed 0 bases from V and 5 bases from J; junction bases left unmatched: 10. The CDR3 is made up of 17 amino acids.